One sample yielded the 2 T cell receptor beta chains listed below, sequenced in a study of blood T cell repertoires in COVID-19 (dated by TCRdb to 2019 to 2021). The protocol used for the library was the immunoSEQ multiplex PCR assay. In its TCRdb copy, this immuneACCESS table keeps in-frame sequences only and misses some clones. Where compared with another copy, unresolved V genes explain less than half of these, and the others have no known cause. This sample comprises roughly 100,000 clones, about 87% of them detected only once. The ten largest clones add up to 2.5% to 3.5% of the sample. Sequencing was performed on peripheral blood. All receptors come from a man aged 50 or older with active or convalescent COVID-19.

This clone was recorded a few times. J is TRBJ1-2 and V is TRBV4-1; the D gene is possibly TRBD1 (6 bases). V dropped 0 bases and J dropped 5 bases, with 13 bases sitting between them. Germline V gene sequence: CDR1 MGHRA, CDR2 YSYEKL. CDR3 length equals 15 residues. The chain's CDR3 is CASSQDNPGAYGYTF. The CDR3 nucleotides are TGCGCCAGCAGCCAAGATAATCCAGGGGCGTATGGCTACACCTTC.

V and J are TRBV5-5 and TRBJ2-5; a weak D match, TRBD2 (5 bases). V lost 0 bases and J 5 bases, leaving 11 bases between the germline ends. CDR1 is SGHKS, CDR2 YYEKEE, per germline (reference sequence). The CDR3 loop spans 14 amino acids. CDR3 bases: TGTGCCAGCAGCTTGGGGACTGTCCGCGAGACCCAGTACTTC. Translated, it gives CASSLGTVRETQYF. Combining the CDR3 with reference TRBV5-5 and TRBJ2-5 gives the whole variable domain DAGVTQSPTHLIKTRGQQVTLRCSPISGHKSVSWYQQVLGQGPQFIFQYYEKEERGRGNFPDRFSARQFPNYSSELNVNALLLGDSALYLCASSLGTVRETQYFGPGTRLLVL.